Presented here are 8 T cell receptor beta chains from one specimen sequenced in a study of CXCR3-negative and CXCR3-positive naive CD8 T cells. Libraries of TRB cDNA were made by 5' RACE and carried UMIs. TCRdb reworked the 5' RACE reads into one entry per CDR3 protein, no DNA. The listing records roughly 71,000 distinct CDR3 sequences. Specimen: naive CXCR3- CD8+ T cells from blood. Sample subset: CD45RO-CCR7+CD27+CD95- naive CD8+ T cells lacking CXCR3 (TNR3-). The receptors stem from a human donor in good health. Some clones in this sample may be carry-over from other donors' samples.

V and J are TRBV29-1 and TRBJ2-3; TCRdb's D call, TRBD1, is unchecked because there is no DNA. The CDR3 sequence is 16 residues long. CDR1 is SQVTM and CDR2 is ANQGSEA in the germline V gene. The CDR3 reads CSVEEAAPASTDTQYF.

The chain carries TRBV29-1 and TRBJ2-7; TCRdb outputs TRBD1, but without DNA this stays unchecked. From germline, CDR1 is SQVTM and CDR2 ANQGSEA. CDR3 length: 13 amino acids. CDR3 in amino acids: CSVPGQGPYEQYF.

The genes are TRBV29-1 and TRBJ1-1; TCRdb calls TRBD1, which cannot be checked without DNA. CDR1 and CDR2 from the germline V gene are SQVTM and ANQGSEA. The CDR3 loop spans 14 amino acids. The chain's CDR3 is CSVEVPGDRTEAFF.

The chain employs TRBV9 and TRBJ1-1. Looked up from germline, CDR1 is SGDLS and CDR2 is YYNGEE. The CDR3 length is 14 residues. The CDR3 spells CASSVGGSHTEAFF.

This chain links TRBV10-3 with TRBJ2-3; TCRdb lists TRBD1, though no DNA is available to test this call. CDR1 and CDR2 (germline): ENHRY, SYGVKD. The CDR3 totals 16 residues. The CDR3 region is CATGRRGSGDTDTQYF.

This chain links TRBV4-2 with TRBJ2-7; as DNA is missing, the TRBD1 call by TCRdb cannot be tested. The CDR3 has 17 residues. Germline CDR1 is LGHNA and CDR2 is YNFKEQ. The CDR3 spells CASSQVSGSGASYEQYF.

The V call is TRBV13, the J call TRBJ2-3; lacking DNA, the TRBD2 call made by TCRdb goes unchecked. From germline, CDR1 is PRHDT and CDR2 FYEKMQ (reference sequence). This CDR3 spans 16 amino acids. CDR3 sequence reads: CASSLRVAATTDTQYF. Supplemented by reference TRBV13 and TRBJ2-3, the full variable domain reads AAGVIQSPRHLIKEKRETATLKCYPIPRHDTVYWYQQGPGQDPQFLISFYEKMQSDKGSIPDRFSAQQFSDYHSELNMSSLELGDSALYFCASSLRVAATTDTQYFGPGTRLTVL.

V and J are TRBV28 and TRBJ2-7; the TCRdb D gene call, TRBD2, has no DNA to confirm it. CDR1 MDHEN and CDR2 SYDVKM come from the germline V gene. This CDR3 spans 16 amino acids. This CDR3 is CASRPVWGDRSYEQYF. Looking up the rest from reference TRBV28 and TRBJ2-7 gives the full variable domain: DVKVTQSSRYLVKRTGEKVFLECVQDMDHENMFWYRQDPGLGLRLIYFSYDVKMKEKGDIPEGYSVSREKKERFSLILESASTNQTSMYLCASRPVWGDRSYEQYFGPGTRLTVT.